The 30 T cell receptor beta chains reported below all come from one sample, sequenced in a study of cytomegalovirus exposure and HLA in healthy donors (dated by TCRdb to the late 2010s). Libraries were prepared through the immunoSEQ multiplex PCR assay. The multiplex PCR relied on a mix of 60 forward primers for TCR Vbeta segments and 13 reverse primers for TCR Jbeta segments. TCRdb's version of the immuneACCESS table is confined to in-frame rearrangements and falls short of the full clone set. An unresolved V gene accounts for under half of the shortfall where checked; the remainder is of unknown origin. Across this sample there are about 140,000 clones, with approximately 80% seen only once. The top ten constitute approximately 9.7% of the sample. The sequenced sample was PBMCs. The receptors derive from a woman between 55 and 75 years old in good health and CMV-seropositive.

V and J are TRBV6-6 and TRBJ1-1; 7 bases are shared with TRBD1. The germline gives CDR1 MNHNY, CDR2 SVGAGI (reference sequence). The V segment lost 6 bases and the J segment 5 bases; nucleotides outside the gene matches: 6. The CDR3 contains 13 residues. CDR3 residues: CASSDLQGTEAFF. CDR3 bases: TGTGCCAGCAGCGATCTACAGGGGACTGAAGCTTTCTTT.

V usage is TRBV5-1 and J usage is TRBJ2-7; D might be TRBD2 (5 bases). CDR3 size: 14 residues. Per the germline V gene, CDR1 is SGHRS and CDR2 is YFSETQ. V shed 5 bases and J shed 5 bases, with 17 bases lying between them. CDR3 protein: CASRLVGVVHEQYF. The CDR3 DNA is TGCGCCAGCAGACTGGTGGGAGTGGTCCACGAGCAGTACTTC.

The chain uses TRBV6-5 and TRBJ2-7, with 9 bases matching TRBD1. This CDR3 region has 14 residues. After removal of 5 bases from V and 4 bases from J, the junction contained 6 bases not matched to a gene. In germline, CDR1 is MNHEY, CDR2 SVGAGI. The chain's CDR3 is CASSTGQGRYEQYF. The CDR3 bases are TGTGCCAGCAGTACCGGACAGGGGCGGTACGAGCAGTACTTC.

The chain couples TRBV6-4 to TRBJ2-7; 15 positions agree with TRBD2. This CDR3 comprises 17 residues. J was trimmed by 5 bases and V by 2 bases; bases with no gene match: 7. In germline, CDR1 is MRHNA, CDR2 SNTAGT. The CDR3 loop reads CASSDPGLAGGPNEQYF. In DNA, the CDR3 is TGTGCCAGCAGTGACCCGGGACTAGCGGGAGGACCCAACGAGCAGTACTTC.

The chain uses TRBV28 and TRBJ1-5; 8 nucleotides line up with TRBD1. In germline, CDR1 is MDHEN, CDR2 SYDVKM. The CDR3 is made up of 13 amino acids. With 6 bases clipped from V and 7 bases from J, the junction kept 5 bases outside the gene matches. The CDR3 spells CASRQGVGQPQHF. The CDR3, as DNA: TGTGCCAGCAGACAGGGGGTAGGCCAGCCCCAGCATTTT.

The V gene is TRBV18, the J gene TRBJ2-5, with 7 bases aligning to TRBD2. Germline-derived CDR1 and CDR2 are KGHSH and LQKENI. Trimming at V came to 0 bases and at J to 1 base, leaving 2 bases not matched to a gene. The CDR3 is 15 amino acids. CDR3 sequence reads: CASSPPGRGQETQYF. For the CDR3, the DNA is TGTGCCAGCTCACCACCAGGGAGGGGCCAAGAGACCCAGTACTTC.

The rearrangement joins TRBV4-1 to TRBJ1-2, with 8 nucleotides matching TRBD1. Looked up from germline, CDR1 is MGHRA and CDR2 is YSYEKL. The CDR3 length is 15 residues. V dropped 0 bases and J dropped 5; count of bases not matched to a gene: 5. The CDR3 DNA reads as TGCGCCAGCAGCCAAGATCCCACAGGGGGGTATGGCTACACCTTC. This encodes CASSQDPTGGYGYTF.

This clone was picked up a small number of times. V is TRBV7-3 and J is TRBJ1-1; unclear D gene. The CDR3 spans 13 residues. Deletions cut 5 bases from V and 0 bases from J, with 7 bases between. The germline V gene encodes CDR1 SGHTA and CDR2 FQGTGA. The CDR3 coding sequence is TGTGCCAGCAGCCTCAGGTTGAACACTGAAGCTTTCTTT. Its protein is CASSLRLNTEAFF.

The count of this clone is one. This chain uses TRBV5-6 with TRBJ2-2, with 11 bases lining up with TRBD2. The germline V gene has CDR1 SGHDT and CDR2 YYEEEE. This CDR3 is 18 amino acids long. V gave up 4 bases and J gave up 7 bases; unmatched junction bases: 15. CDR3 DNA: TGTGCCAGCAGCCACCCCCGACTAGCGGGAAATCGGGGCGGGGAGCTGTTTTTT. It specifies CASSHPRLAGNRGGELFF.

The chain recombines TRBV5-1 with TRBJ2-5; a weak D match, TRBD2 (5 bases). This CDR3 has 14 amino acids. Trimming pared 2 bases from V and 1 base from J, leaving 9 bases between. Germline V gives CDR1 SGHRS, CDR2 YFSETQ. The CDR3 DNA is TGCGCCAGCAGCTTAACGGGATTCCAAGAGACCCAGTACTTC. It codes for CASSLTGFQETQYF.

This clone showed up just a few times. The gene calls are TRBV19 and TRBJ1-1; weak D call: TRBD1 (6 bases). Trimming stripped 5 bases from V and 4 bases from J, with 14 bases between. Looked up from germline, CDR1 is LNHDA and CDR2 is SQIVND (reference sequence). This CDR3 has 14 residues. CDR3 loop: CASSLHQGTTEAFF. CDR3 DNA sequence: TGTGCCAGTAGTCTCCACCAGGGGACCACTGAAGCTTTCTTT.

The J gene is TRBJ2-5, the V gene TRBV19, with no clear D. The germline CDR1 and CDR2 sequences are LNHDA and SQIVND (reference sequence). Deletions cut 3 bases from V and 1 base from J, with 6 bases between. CDR3 size: 13 residues. The DNA for the CDR3 is TGTGCCAGTAGTATGAGGCTCCAAGAGACCCAGTACTTC. This sequence encodes CASSMRLQETQYF. Looking up the rest from reference TRBV19 and TRBJ2-5 gives the full variable domain: DGGITQSPKYLFRKEGQNVTLSCEQNLNHDAMYWYRQDPGQGLRLIYYSQIVNDFQKGDIAEGYSVSREKKESFPLTVTSAQKNPTAFYLCASSMRLQETQYFGPGTRLLVL.

The V and J genes are TRBV7-9 and TRBJ2-7; the D gene is possibly TRBD1 (5 bases). Trimming left V 5 bases short and J 3 bases short, with 8 bases between. The CDR3 sequence is 12 residues long. CDR1 and CDR2 from the germline V gene are SEHNR and FQNEAQ (reference sequence). The CDR3 here is CASSRQSYEQYF. The DNA of the CDR3 is TGTGCCAGCAGCCGACAGAGCTACGAGCAGTACTTC.

The CDR3, as DNA: TGTGCTAGTGGTTTGCACCCCAGGGGCGACCTGAACACCGGGGAGCTGTTTTTT. It is translated as CASGLHPRGDLNTGELFF. The rearrangement links TRBV12-5 to TRBJ2-2; perhaps TRBD1 as D (6 bases). Germline CDR1 LGHNT, CDR2 FRNRAP. This CDR3 has 18 residues. With 2 bases removed from V and 1 base from J, the gap between germline ends came to 17 bases.

Regarding this clone: One junction end does not reproduce the germline sequence, and a read error may be involved. The chain combines TRBV28 with TRBJ2-5; perhaps TRBD2 as D (7 bases). Germline V gene lookup returns CDR1 MDHEN and CDR2 SYDVKM. CDR3 length: 11 amino acids. The CDR3 loop reads CASSSFGGPHF. CDR3 in DNA: TGTGCCAGCAGTTCCTTCGGGGGGCCTCACTTC.

V and J are TRBV7-2 and TRBJ2-1; D uncertain. V was clipped by 8 bases and J by 4 bases, with 12 bases between them. Germline CDR1 and CDR2: SGHTA and FQGNSA. This CDR3 contains 13 residues. The CDR3 DNA reads TGTGCCAGCGACGACCAGGCGTACAATGAGCAGTTCTTC. Translated: CASDDQAYNEQFF. The full variable domain, with the rest looked up from reference TRBV7-2 and TRBJ2-1, is GAGVSQSPSNKVTEKGKDVELRCDPISGHTALYWYRQSLGQGLEFLIYFQGNSAPDKSGLPSDRFSAERTGGSVSTLTIQRTQQEDSAVYLCASDDQAYNEQFFGPGTRLTVL.

The chain couples TRBV28 to TRBJ2-3, with 9 bases identical to TRBD2. J gave up 2 bases and V 5 bases, and 11 bases lay outside the gene matches. The length of the CDR3 is 17 residues. CDR1 MDHEN and CDR2 SYDVKM come from the germline V gene. CDR3 residues: CASSTRDSGGFTDTQYF. DNA of the CDR3: TGTGCCAGCAGTACCCGGGATAGCGGGGGATTCACAGATACGCAGTATTTT.

The rearrangement joins TRBV29-1 to TRBJ2-5; 8 nucleotides agree with TRBD2. The J call could be wrong; TRBJ2-7 is a better fit for the DNA end. The CDR3 loop spans 13 amino acids. CDR1 and CDR2 from the germline V gene are SQVTM and ANQGSEA. The CDR3 DNA reads as TGCAGCGTTCGGCGGGAGGCTTCCTACGAGCAGTACTTC. This encodes CSVRREASYEQYF.

This clone was counted only a few times. Other nucleotide sequences from this sample produce the same CDR3. V and J are TRBV29-1 and TRBJ1-2, with a weak D call TRBD1 (5 bases). The ends were cut back, 2 bases at V and 8 bases at J, with 6 bases in the middle. CDR3 length: 10 residues. Germline assignment: CDR1 SQVTM and CDR2 ANQGSEA. CDR3 region: CSVETGGYTF. The CDR3 region has the DNA TGCAGCGTTGAAACAGGAGGCTACACCTTC.

The chain has TRBV7-9 and TRBJ1-1; D call uncertain. CDR3 length: 14 amino acids. Trimming took 2 bases from V and 5 from J, leaving 12 bases between them. Looked up from germline, CDR1 is SEHNR and CDR2 is FQNEAQ (reference sequence). The CDR3, as DNA: TGTGCCAGCAGCTTACAGACTGTTGGTACTGAAGCTTTCTTT. Translating gives CASSLQTVGTEAFF.

The chain combines TRBV6-5 with TRBJ2-7; 7 nucleotides agree with TRBD2. This CDR3 comprises 13 residues. V was pared by 5 bases and J by 4 bases, with 5 bases of the junction left unmatched. Germline V gene lookup returns CDR1 MNHEY and CDR2 SVGAGI. The CDR3 is CASSTGGGYEQYF. The CDR3 DNA is TGTGCCAGCAGTACGGGGGGAGGGTACGAGCAGTACTTC.

V gene TRBV2 combines with J gene TRBJ2-3, with D perhaps matching TRBD2 (6 bases). Germline assignment: CDR1 SNHLY and CDR2 FYNNEI. This CDR3 region has 15 residues. The V end lost 7 bases, the J end lost 4 bases, and 18 bases lay between the germline ends. The CDR3 nucleotides are TGTGCCAGCAAGTCAGCTAGCGTACAATCAGATACGCAGTATTTT. Amino acid sequence: CASKSASVQSDTQYF.

This chain uses TRBV6-5 with TRBJ2-2, with D possibly TRBD1 on 6 matching bases. Germline assignment: CDR1 MNHEY and CDR2 SVGAGI. Trimming removed 6 bases from V and 1 base from J, with 9 bases in between. The CDR3 sequence is 14 residues long. CDR3 in amino acids: CASRLTGNTGELFF. CDR3 in DNA: TGTGCCAGCAGACTGACAGGGAACACCGGGGAGCTGTTTTTT.

This clone was seen once. This chain connects TRBV2 to TRBJ1-3, with a tentative D call TRBD1 (5 bases). In germline, CDR1 is SNHLY, CDR2 FYNNEI. This CDR3 contains 15 residues. V shed 7 bases and J shed 3 bases, with 16 bases lying between them. The CDR3: CASMRPLQDGNTIYF. The CDR3 nucleotides are TGTGCCAGCATGAGACCCTTACAGGATGGAAACACCATATATTTT.

This chain connects TRBV30 to TRBJ1-1; perhaps TRBD1 as D (6 bases). From germline, CDR1 is GTSNPN and CDR2 SVGIG (reference sequence). Trimming stripped 3 bases from V and 0 bases from J, with 14 bases between. There are 15 residues in the CDR3. The CDR3: CAWRLGQIMNTEAFF. The CDR3 DNA follows: TGTGCCTGGAGATTGGGACAAATTATGAACACTGAAGCTTTCTTT.

Only a few counts were recorded for this clone. The rearrangement links TRBV2 to TRBJ1-2; D gene uncertain. Per the germline V gene, CDR1 is SNHLY and CDR2 is FYNNEI. V lost 5 bases and J lost 1, with 11 bases in between. The length of the CDR3 is 14 residues. The CDR3 DNA follows: TGTGCCAGCAGTTACACGAAAATTAACTATGGCTACACCTTC. It yields the protein CASSYTKINYGYTF.

CDR3 sequence (DNA): TGTGCCAGTACCCTAAGAGGGGGGGCAAGCAATCAGCCCCAGCATTTT. This codes for CASTLRGGASNQPQHF. The chain has TRBV19 and TRBJ1-5, with D tentatively TRBD1 (6 bases). Germline assignment: CDR1 LNHDA and CDR2 SQIVND (reference sequence). V lost 7 bases and J 1 base, leaving 17 bases between the germline ends. This CDR3 comprises 16 residues.

The chain uses TRBV4-3 and TRBJ2-5, with 7 bases identical to TRBD1. The trim removed 0 bases at V and 4 bases at J, leaving 14 bases unmatched. Germline loops: CDR1 LGHNA, CDR2 YSLEER. There are 18 residues in the CDR3. DNA for the CDR3: TGCGCCAGCAGCCAAGATACCAGGGCAGGGGGAGAAGGAGAGACCCAGTACTTC. Protein: CASSQDTRAGGEGETQYF.

The DNA for the CDR3 is TGTGCCAGCAGCCCAGCGGGGTTGCTGAACACTGAAGCTTTCTTT. Its translation: CASSPAGLLNTEAFF. The genes are TRBV9 and TRBJ1-1; D uncertain. CDR1 and CDR2 from the germline V gene are SGDLS and YYNGEE. Trimming cost V 4 bases and J 0 bases, with 13 bases left between them. The CDR3 is made up of 15 amino acids.

This clone was found a few times. The rearrangement joins TRBV5-4 to TRBJ1-1; 7 bases are shared with TRBD1. The V gene end was trimmed by 3 bases and the J gene end by 2 bases; junction bases not matched to a gene: 1. Germline CDR1 reads SGHNT; CDR2 reads YYREEE (reference sequence). The CDR3 is 13 residues long. CDR3 protein: CASSWDSNTEAFF. The CDR3 DNA reads as TGTGCCAGCAGCTGGGACAGTAACACTGAAGCTTTCTTT.